This T cell receptor beta chain was obtained from a study of blood T cell repertoires in COVID-19. Overall study context: The United States, Italy and Spain supplied acute and convalescent COVID-19 samples. In each case, the material was cDNA or gDNA derived from T cells, B-cell-depleted T cells, or PBMCs.

Repertoires were generated with immunoSEQ multiplex PCR, while TCRdb's copy carries only in-frame clones and drops some. The sample shows around 29,000 clones, more than 70% of them seen only once. The source material was peripheral blood. This sequence originates from a human donor with active COVID-19. The donor label of this sample is uncertain.

The CDR3 protein is CASRLLTGGDEQFF. Here the CDR3 DNA reads TGTGCCAGCAGACTATTGACAGGGGGAGATGAGCAGTTCTTC. The chain links TRBV6-5 to TRBJ2-1, with 9 bases lining up with TRBD1. V shed 6 bases and J 8 bases; nucleotides not matched to a gene: 8. The germline CDR1 and CDR2 sequences are MNHEY and SVGAGI. The CDR3 consists of 14 residues.